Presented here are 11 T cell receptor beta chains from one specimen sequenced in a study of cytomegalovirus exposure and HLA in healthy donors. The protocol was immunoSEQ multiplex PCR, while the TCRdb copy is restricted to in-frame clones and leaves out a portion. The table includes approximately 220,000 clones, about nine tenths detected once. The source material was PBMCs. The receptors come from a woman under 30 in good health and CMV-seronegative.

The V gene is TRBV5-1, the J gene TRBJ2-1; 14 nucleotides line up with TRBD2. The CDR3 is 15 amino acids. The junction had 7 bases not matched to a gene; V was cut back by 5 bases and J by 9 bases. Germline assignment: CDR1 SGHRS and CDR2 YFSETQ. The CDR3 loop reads CASSQGLAGGSEQFF. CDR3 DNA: TGCGCCAGCAGTCAAGGACTAGCGGGAGGCTCTGAGCAGTTCTTC.

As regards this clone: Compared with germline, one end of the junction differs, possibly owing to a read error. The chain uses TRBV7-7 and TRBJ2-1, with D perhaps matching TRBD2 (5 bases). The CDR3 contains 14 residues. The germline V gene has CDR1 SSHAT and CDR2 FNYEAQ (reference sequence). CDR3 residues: CASSPKVRTREQFF. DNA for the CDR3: TGTGCTAGCAGCCCCAAAGTCCGGACTCGTGAGCAGTTCTTC.

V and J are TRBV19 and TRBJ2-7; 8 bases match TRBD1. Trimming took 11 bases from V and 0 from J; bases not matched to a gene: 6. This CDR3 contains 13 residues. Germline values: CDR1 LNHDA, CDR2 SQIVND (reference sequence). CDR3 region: CAPEQGDSYEQYF. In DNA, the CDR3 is TGTGCCCCCGAACAGGGGGACTCCTACGAGCAGTACTTC.

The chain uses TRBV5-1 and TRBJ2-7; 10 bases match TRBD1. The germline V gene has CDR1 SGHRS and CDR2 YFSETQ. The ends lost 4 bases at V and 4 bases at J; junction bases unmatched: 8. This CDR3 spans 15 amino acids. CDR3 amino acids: CASSVGGTGAYEQYF. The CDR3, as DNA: TGCGCCAGCAGCGTAGGGGGGACAGGGGCATACGAGCAGTACTTC.

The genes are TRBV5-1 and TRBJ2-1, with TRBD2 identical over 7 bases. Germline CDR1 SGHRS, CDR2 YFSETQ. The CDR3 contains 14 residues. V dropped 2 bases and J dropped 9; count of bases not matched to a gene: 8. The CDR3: CASSFGGSPAEQFF. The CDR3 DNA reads TGCGCCAGCAGCTTTGGCGGGAGTCCGGCTGAGCAGTTCTTC.

In DNA, the CDR3 is TGCGCCAGCAGCCAAGATGCAAGGGGTACTGACACTGAAGCTTTCTTT. It yields the protein CASSQDARGTDTEAFF. The chain combines TRBV4-1 with TRBJ1-1; perhaps TRBD1 as D (5 bases). The germline gives CDR1 MGHRA, CDR2 YSYEKL. The CDR3 totals 16 residues. Trimming took 0 bases from V and 3 from J, leaving 14 bases between them.

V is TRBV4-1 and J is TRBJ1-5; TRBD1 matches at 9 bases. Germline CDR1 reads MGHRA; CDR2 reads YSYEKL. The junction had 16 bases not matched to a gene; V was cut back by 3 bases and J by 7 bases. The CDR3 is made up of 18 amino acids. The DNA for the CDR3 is TGCGCCAGCAGCCAGGGCAAGATCCTGGACAGGGGATTCCAGCCCCAGCATTTT. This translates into CASSQGKILDRGFQPQHF.

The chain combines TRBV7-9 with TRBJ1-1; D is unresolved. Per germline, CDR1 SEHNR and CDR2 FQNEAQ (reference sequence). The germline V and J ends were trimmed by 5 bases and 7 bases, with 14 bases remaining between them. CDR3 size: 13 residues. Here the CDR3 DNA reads TGTGCCAGCAGCCGGTACACCAGCGATGAAGCTTTCTTT. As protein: CASSRYTSDEAFF.

The CDR3, as DNA: TGTGCCAGCAGTTTATATCAGGGGGCGACCTTTAACTATGGCTACACCTTC. It translates to CASSLYQGATFNYGYTF. J is TRBJ1-2 and V is TRBV28; 8 nucleotides agree with TRBD1. Germline V CDR1 and CDR2: MDHEN, SYDVKM. The CDR3 is made up of 17 amino acids. After removal of 1 base from V and 1 base from J, the junction contained 8 bases not matched to a gene.

The CDR3 here is CASSWASGTYEQYF. In DNA, the CDR3 is TGTGCCAGTAGTTGGGCTAGCGGCACCTACGAGCAGTACTTC. This chain uses TRBV19 with TRBJ2-7; 7 bases match TRBD2. The CDR3 runs to 14 residues. CDR1 is LNHDA and CDR2 is SQIVND in the germline V gene (reference sequence). V lost 5 bases and J lost 2; bases outside the gene matches: 6.

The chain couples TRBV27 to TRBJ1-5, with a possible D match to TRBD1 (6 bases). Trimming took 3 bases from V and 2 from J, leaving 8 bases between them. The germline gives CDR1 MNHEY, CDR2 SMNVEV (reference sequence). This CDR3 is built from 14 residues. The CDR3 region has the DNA TGTGCCAGCAGTTTCCGACAGGGCAATCAGCCCCAGCATTTT. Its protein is CASSFRQGNQPQHF.